The 19 T cell receptor beta chains in this list originate from one sample, sequenced in a study of T cell clonotyping in hematopoietic cell transplantation. Only in-frame clones appear in the TCRdb table, and some are missing; sequencing was by immunoSEQ multiplex PCR. The sample contains approximately 4,500 clones, around 85% of which appear only once. The input for sequencing was peripheral blood mononuclear cells, taken 180 days after allogeneic stem cell transplant. Receptors originate from a male patient between 60 and 69 years old who had an allogeneic stem cell transplant from an unrelated donor, so T cells may come from the graft donor. Some clones in this sample may be carry-over from other donors' samples.

This sequence joins TRBV27 and TRBJ2-3; no definite D call. The V end lost 8 bases, the J end lost 2 bases, and 17 bases lay between the germline ends. The CDR3 extends over 15 amino acids. Germline V gene sequence: CDR1 MNHEY, CDR2 SMNVEV (reference sequence). In nucleotides, the CDR3 is TGTGCCAGCTCTACCGGCGCTCGACCCACAGATACGCAGTATTTT. Translated: CASSTGARPTDTQYF.

This chain connects TRBV18 to TRBJ1-5; D not certain. The CDR3 extends over 12 amino acids. V lost 4 bases, J lost 6 bases, and 7 bases lay in between. The V gene's germline CDR1 is KGHSH and CDR2 LQKENI. Here the CDR3 reads CASSLGSQPQHF. The CDR3 coding sequence is TGTGCCAGCTCACTGGGGAGTCAGCCCCAGCATTTT.

The table lists this clone with a few counts. This chain connects TRBV6-6 to TRBJ1-1, with 9 bases aligning to TRBD1. V dropped 6 bases and J dropped 5; count of bases not matched to a gene: 13. Germline V gene data show CDR1 as MNHNY and CDR2 as SVGAGI (reference sequence). The CDR3 contains 16 residues. The CDR3 DNA sequence: TGTGCCAGCAGCCCCGAACAGGGGGCATTCGGGACTGAAGCTTTCTTT. It is translated as CASSPEQGAFGTEAFF.

The chain couples TRBV5-4 to TRBJ1-1; TRBD1 agrees at 8 bases. Trimming cost V 4 bases and J 3 bases; bases outside gene matches: 2. Germline V gene lookup returns CDR1 SGHNT and CDR2 YYREEE (reference sequence). This CDR3 region has 13 residues. The CDR3 region has the DNA TGTGCCAGCAGCCCGGACAGGGACACTGAAGCTTTCTTT. This gives the protein CASSPDRDTEAFF.

The chain uses TRBV5-6 and TRBJ1-4; D ambiguous. This CDR3 region has 13 residues. V was pared by 1 base and J by 5 bases, with 6 bases between. Germline lookup yields CDR1 SGHDT and CDR2 YYEEEE. The CDR3 DNA is TGTGCCAGCAGCTTGTTTAGGAATGAAAAACTGTTTTTT. This encodes CASSLFRNEKLFF.

The V and J genes are TRBV5-1 and TRBJ2-5, with 8 bases that match TRBD2. This CDR3 has 14 residues. In germline, CDR1 is SGHRS, CDR2 YFSETQ. The V segment lost 4 bases and the J segment 5 bases; nucleotides outside the gene matches: 7. The CDR3 sequence: CASSQSGSGETQYF. As DNA, the CDR3 is TGCGCCAGCAGCCAGAGCGGGAGCGGTGAGACCCAGTACTTC.

The chain carries TRBV30 and TRBJ1-3; D not resolved. Deletions cut 4 bases from V and 0 bases from J, with 7 bases between. The germline V gene has CDR1 GTSNPN and CDR2 SVGIG (reference sequence). CDR3 length equals 13 residues. CDR3 protein: CAWIVSSGNTIYF. CDR3 sequence (DNA): TGTGCCTGGATTGTGAGCTCTGGAAACACCATATATTTT.

V usage is TRBV21-1 and J usage is TRBJ2-2; the D call TRBD1 from the table was never checked on the DNA. TRBV21-1 is assigned pseudogene status. The CDR3 runs 15 residues. The CDR3 nucleotides read TGTGCCAGCAGAAAAGGGGGCCCCCCTGACGGGGAGCTGTTTTTT. Protein product: CASRKGGPPDGELFF.

The genes are TRBV29-1 and TRBJ1-2, with D uncertain. The germline V gene encodes CDR1 SQVTM and CDR2 ANQGSEA. Trimming pared 6 bases from V and 4 bases from J, leaving 12 bases between. This CDR3 contains 12 residues. CDR3 DNA: TGCAGCGTCCCGGGATACCTCTATGGCTACACCTTC. Its protein product is CSVPGYLYGYTF.

The rearrangement uses TRBV6-6 and TRBJ1-1; no clear D. CDR1 is MNHNY and CDR2 is SVGAGI in the germline V gene (reference sequence). The CDR3 has 14 amino acids. V was cut by 4 bases and J by 0 bases, with 9 bases left in between. CDR3 sequence: CASSSLVMNTEAFF. As DNA, the CDR3 is TGTGCCAGCAGTTCTTTGGTAATGAACACTGAAGCTTTCTTT.

This chain uses TRBV27 with TRBJ2-3; TRBD2 is a possible D gene (5 bases). CDR3 length: 15 amino acids. Germline CDR1 reads MNHEY; CDR2 reads SMNVEV (reference sequence). V gave up 2 bases and J gave up 2 bases, with 11 bases separating them. In nucleotides, the CDR3 is TGTGCCAGCAGTTTAGACTCGGGGTTCACAGATACGCAGTATTTT. It codes for CASSLDSGFTDTQYF.

The genes are TRBV30 and TRBJ2-7; D may be TRBD2 (6 bases). CDR3 length: 12 residues. Germline CDR1 is GTSNPN and CDR2 is SVGIG (reference sequence). Trimming cost V 1 base and J 2 bases, with 6 bases left between them. Here the CDR3 reads CAWSGLAYEQYF. CDR3 bases: TGTGCCTGGAGTGGACTAGCCTACGAGCAGTACTTC.

The genes are TRBV27 and TRBJ2-1, with 9 bases identical to TRBD1. J was trimmed by 9 bases and V by 6 bases; bases with no gene match: 9. Per germline, CDR1 MNHEY and CDR2 SMNVEV (reference sequence). This CDR3 comprises 14 residues. The CDR3 DNA reads TGTGCCAGCAGCATACAGGGGGCGCGTGGTGAGCAGTTCTTC. Translation: CASSIQGARGEQFF.

The chain couples TRBV16 to TRBJ1-1; D is perhaps TRBD1 (5 bases). Trimming cost V 4 bases and J 1 base, with 16 bases left between them. This CDR3 is built from 16 residues. The V gene's germline CDR1 is KGHSY and CDR2 FQNENV. CDR3 region: CASSPQGTAGNTEAFF. Written as DNA, the CDR3 is TGTGCCAGCAGCCCGCAAGGGACCGCTGGGAACACTGAAGCTTTCTTT.

CDR3 sequence reads: CASSQDRTTEAFF. CDR3 DNA sequence: TGTGCCAGCAGCCAAGACAGGACGACTGAAGCTTTCTTT. V and J are TRBV14 and TRBJ1-1; no clear D gene. CDR1 and CDR2 from the germline V gene are SGHDN and FVKESK. Trimming left V 0 bases short and J 5 bases short, with 7 bases between. The CDR3 consists of 13 residues.

This chain uses TRBV30 with TRBJ2-1; possibly TRBD2 for D (6 bases). This CDR3 is built from 15 residues. Between the trimmed V and J ends, which lost 2 bases and 5 bases, there was a span of 16 bases. Germline CDR1 and CDR2: GTSNPN and SVGIG (reference sequence). The CDR3 here is CAWSFKGGIDNEQFF. The CDR3 nucleotides are TGTGCCTGGAGTTTTAAGGGCGGGATCGACAATGAGCAGTTCTTC.

V is TRBV7-2 and J is TRBJ2-3, with 9 positions matching TRBD2. The CDR3 extends over 14 amino acids. With 3 bases clipped from V and 6 bases from J, the junction kept 4 bases outside the gene matches. Germline V gives CDR1 SGHTA, CDR2 FQGNSA. The DNA for the CDR3 is TGTGCCAGCAGCTTTAAAGCGGGGGGTGATACGCAGTATTTT. This gives the protein CASSFKAGGDTQYF.

The gene calls are TRBV6-6 and TRBJ2-1; D is unclear. V was trimmed by 2 bases and J by 7 bases, leaving 12 bases between them. Germline V gene lookup returns CDR1 MNHNY and CDR2 SVGAGI (reference sequence). The CDR3 runs to 14 residues. For the CDR3, the DNA is TGTGCCAGCAGTTACGACCCCATTCCAAATGAGCAGTTCTTC. Its protein is CASSYDPIPNEQFF.

The rearrangement uses TRBV19 and TRBJ1-2; tentative D call: TRBD1 (5 bases). There are 13 residues in the CDR3. The germline V gene has CDR1 LNHDA and CDR2 SQIVND (reference sequence). Trimming shortened V by 3 bases and J by 8 bases, and 13 bases separated the two germline ends. This CDR3 reads CASSILDTSGYTF. The DNA for the CDR3 is TGTGCCAGTAGTATCTTGGACACCTCCGGCTACACCTTC. The full variable domain, in which reference TRBV19 and TRBJ1-2 provide the parts outside the CDR3, is DGGITQSPKYLFRKEGQNVTLSCEQNLNHDAMYWYRQDPGQGLRLIYYSQIVNDFQKGDIAEGYSVSREKKESFPLTVTSAQKNPTAFYLCASSILDTSGYTFGSGTRLTVV.